This T cell receptor (beta chain) was obtained from a study of T cell repertoires in cytomegalovirus infection. Study overall: Public TCR beta signatures were indicative of both CMV infection and a matching HLA type.

This clonotype was found a few times. The antigen is undetermined. Study results and caveats: Summed frequency of public TCR beta families distinguished CMV carriers with the relevant HLA.

In TCRdb, the reads were re-called with MiXCR into one record per CDR3 protein. The table shows 150,000 to 200,000 distinct CDR3 sequences, with 8% to 10% occurring only once. This TCR was recovered from a human donor in good health (CMV status not recorded). Some clones in this sample may be carry-over from other donors' samples. What was sequenced was PBMCs.

In DNA form, the CDR3 reads TGCGCCAGCAGCCAAGACGGGGCTACAACTAATGAAAAACTGTTTTTT. This gives the protein CASSQDGATTNEKLFF. The V gene is TRBV4-3, the J gene TRBJ1-4; perhaps TRBD1 as D (5 bases). The CDR3 has 16 residues. The germline V gene has CDR1 LGHNA and CDR2 YSLEER. Trimming pared 0 bases from V and 0 bases from J, leaving 8 bases between.